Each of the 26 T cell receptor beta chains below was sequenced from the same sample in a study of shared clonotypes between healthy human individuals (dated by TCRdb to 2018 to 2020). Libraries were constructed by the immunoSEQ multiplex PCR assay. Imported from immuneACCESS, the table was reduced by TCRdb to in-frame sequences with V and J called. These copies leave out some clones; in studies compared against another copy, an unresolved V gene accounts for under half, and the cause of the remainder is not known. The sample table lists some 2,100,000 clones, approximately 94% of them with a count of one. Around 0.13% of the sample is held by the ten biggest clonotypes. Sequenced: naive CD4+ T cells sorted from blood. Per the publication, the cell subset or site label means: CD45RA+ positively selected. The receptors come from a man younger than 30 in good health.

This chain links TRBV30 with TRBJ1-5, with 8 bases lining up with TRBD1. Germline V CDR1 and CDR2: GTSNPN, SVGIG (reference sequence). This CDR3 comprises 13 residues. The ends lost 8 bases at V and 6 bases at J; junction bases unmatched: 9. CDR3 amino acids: CAGGRQGAQPQHF. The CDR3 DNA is TGTGCCGGAGGGCGGCAGGGGGCTCAGCCCCAGCATTTT.

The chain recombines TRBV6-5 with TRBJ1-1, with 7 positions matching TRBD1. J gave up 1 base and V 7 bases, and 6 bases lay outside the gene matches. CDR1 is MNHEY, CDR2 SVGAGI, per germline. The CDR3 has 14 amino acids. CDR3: CASTYGTANTEAFF. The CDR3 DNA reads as TGTGCCAGCACTTATGGGACAGCGAACACTGAAGCTTTCTTT.

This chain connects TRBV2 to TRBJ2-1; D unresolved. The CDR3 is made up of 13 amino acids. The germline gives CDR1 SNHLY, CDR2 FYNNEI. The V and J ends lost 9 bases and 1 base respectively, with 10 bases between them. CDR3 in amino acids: CASRASSYNEQFF. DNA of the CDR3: TGTGCCAGTAGAGCGTCATCCTACAATGAGCAGTTCTTC.

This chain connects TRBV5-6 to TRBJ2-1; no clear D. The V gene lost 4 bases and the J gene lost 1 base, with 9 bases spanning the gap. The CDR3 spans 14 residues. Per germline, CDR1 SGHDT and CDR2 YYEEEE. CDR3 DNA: TGTGCCAGCAGCCTCGATTGGTCCTACAATGAGCAGTTCTTC. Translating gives CASSLDWSYNEQFF.

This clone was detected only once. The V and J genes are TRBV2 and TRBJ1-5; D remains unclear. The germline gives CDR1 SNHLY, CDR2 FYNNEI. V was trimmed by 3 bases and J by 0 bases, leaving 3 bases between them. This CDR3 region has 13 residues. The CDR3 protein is CASSEPSNQPQHF. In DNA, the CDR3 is TGTGCCAGCAGTGAGCCTAGCAATCAGCCCCAGCATTTT.

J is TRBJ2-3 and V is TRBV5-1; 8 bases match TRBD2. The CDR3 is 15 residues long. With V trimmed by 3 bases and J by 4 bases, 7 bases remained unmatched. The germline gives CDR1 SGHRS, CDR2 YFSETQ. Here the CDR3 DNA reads TGCGCCAGCAGCTACTCCGGGACTAGGGCAGATACGCAGTATTTT. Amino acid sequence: CASSYSGTRADTQYF.

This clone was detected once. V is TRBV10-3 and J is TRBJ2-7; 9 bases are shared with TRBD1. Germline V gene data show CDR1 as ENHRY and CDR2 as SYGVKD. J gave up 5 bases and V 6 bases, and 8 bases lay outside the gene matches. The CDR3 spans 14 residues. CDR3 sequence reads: CAIRPGTGTHEQYF. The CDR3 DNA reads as TGTGCCATCAGACCCGGGACAGGGACACACGAGCAGTACTTC.

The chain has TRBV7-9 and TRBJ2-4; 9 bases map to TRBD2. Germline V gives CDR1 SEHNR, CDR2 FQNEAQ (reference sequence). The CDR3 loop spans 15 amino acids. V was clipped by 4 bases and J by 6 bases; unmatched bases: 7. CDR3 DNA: TGTGCCAGCAGCTCCGCCGGGACTAGCACAAACATTCAGTACTTC. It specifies CASSSAGTSTNIQYF.

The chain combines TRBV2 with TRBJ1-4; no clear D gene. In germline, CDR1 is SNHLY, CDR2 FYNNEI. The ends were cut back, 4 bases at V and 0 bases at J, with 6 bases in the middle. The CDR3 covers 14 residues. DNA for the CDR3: TGTGCCAGCAGTGTGCATGCAACTAATGAAAAACTGTTTTTT. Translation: CASSVHATNEKLFF.

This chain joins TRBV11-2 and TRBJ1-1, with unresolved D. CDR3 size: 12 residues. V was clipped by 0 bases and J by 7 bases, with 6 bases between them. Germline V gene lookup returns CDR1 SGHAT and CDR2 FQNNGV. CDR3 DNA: TGTGCCAGCAGCTTAGATCGCAGTGAAGCTTTCTTT. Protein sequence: CASSLDRSEAFF.

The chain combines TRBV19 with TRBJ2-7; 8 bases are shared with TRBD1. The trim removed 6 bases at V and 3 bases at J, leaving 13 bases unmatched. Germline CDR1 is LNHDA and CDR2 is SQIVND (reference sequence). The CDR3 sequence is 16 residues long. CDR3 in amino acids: CASSRVLAGGIYEQYF. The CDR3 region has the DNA TGTGCCAGTAGCCGGGTATTGGCAGGGGGCATCTACGAGCAGTACTTC.

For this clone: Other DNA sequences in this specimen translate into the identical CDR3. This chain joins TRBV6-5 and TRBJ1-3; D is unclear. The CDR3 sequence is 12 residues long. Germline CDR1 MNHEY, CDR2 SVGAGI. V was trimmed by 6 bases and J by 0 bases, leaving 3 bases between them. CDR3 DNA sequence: TGTGCCAGCAGATCCTCTGGAAACACCATATATTTT. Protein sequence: CASRSSGNTIYF.

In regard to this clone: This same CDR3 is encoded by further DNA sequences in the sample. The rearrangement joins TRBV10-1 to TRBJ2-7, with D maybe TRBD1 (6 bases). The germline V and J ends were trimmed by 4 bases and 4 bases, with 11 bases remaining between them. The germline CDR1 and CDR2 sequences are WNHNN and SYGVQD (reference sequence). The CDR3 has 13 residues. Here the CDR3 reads CASSVGRGYEQYF. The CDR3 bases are TGCGCCAGCAGTGTTGGCAGGGGTTACGAGCAGTACTTC.

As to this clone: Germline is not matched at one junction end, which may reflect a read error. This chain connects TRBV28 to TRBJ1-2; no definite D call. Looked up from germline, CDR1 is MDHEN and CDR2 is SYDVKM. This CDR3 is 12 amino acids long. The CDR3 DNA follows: TGTGCCAGCAGTTTAGCGGGCTATAGCTACACCTTC. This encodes CASSLAGYSYTF.

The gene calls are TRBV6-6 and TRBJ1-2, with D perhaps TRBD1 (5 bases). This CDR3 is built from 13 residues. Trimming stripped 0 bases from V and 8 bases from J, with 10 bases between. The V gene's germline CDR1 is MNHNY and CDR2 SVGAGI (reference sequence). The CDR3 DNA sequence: TGTGCCAGCAGTTACTCGGGGGAAAAAGGCTACACCTTC. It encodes CASSYSGEKGYTF.

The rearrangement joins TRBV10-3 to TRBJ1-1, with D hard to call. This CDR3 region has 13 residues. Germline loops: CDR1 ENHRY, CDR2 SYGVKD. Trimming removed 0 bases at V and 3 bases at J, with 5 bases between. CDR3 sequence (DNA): TGTGCCATCAGTGAGTCCTGGGACACTGAAGCTTTCTTT. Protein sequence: CAISESWDTEAFF.

For the CDR3, the DNA is TGTGCCTGGTCTACTAGCGGAACGTATGGTGAGCAGTTCTTC. Its translation is CAWSTSGTYGEQFF. The chain employs TRBV30 and TRBJ2-1, with 8 bases matching TRBD2. CDR1 and CDR2 (germline): GTSNPN, SVGIG (reference sequence). The junction had 12 bases not matched to a gene; V was cut back by 5 bases and J by 9 bases. The CDR3 loop spans 14 amino acids.

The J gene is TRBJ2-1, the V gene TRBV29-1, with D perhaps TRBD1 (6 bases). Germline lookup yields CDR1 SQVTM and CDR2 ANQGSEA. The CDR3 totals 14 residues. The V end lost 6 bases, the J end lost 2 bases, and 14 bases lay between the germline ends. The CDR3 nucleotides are TGCAGCGTGAACAGGGTCAGCCCCTACAATGAGCAGTTCTTC. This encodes CSVNRVSPYNEQFF.

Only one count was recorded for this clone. The CDR3 loop is CAISDIVGTSNQPQHF. CDR3 DNA sequence: TGTGCCATCAGTGATATCGTGGGAACGAGCAATCAGCCCCAGCATTTT. The V gene is TRBV10-3, the J gene TRBJ1-5; D uncertain. Germline V gene lookup returns CDR1 ENHRY and CDR2 SYGVKD. The germline V and J ends were trimmed by 3 bases and 1 base, with 13 bases remaining between them. The CDR3 is 16 amino acids.

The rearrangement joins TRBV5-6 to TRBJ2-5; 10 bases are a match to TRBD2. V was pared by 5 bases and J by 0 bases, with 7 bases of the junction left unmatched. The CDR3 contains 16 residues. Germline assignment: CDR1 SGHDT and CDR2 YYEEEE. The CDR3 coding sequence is TGTGCCAGCAGTTTTCTAGCGGGGGAGTACCAAGAGACCCAGTACTTC. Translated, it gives CASSFLAGEYQETQYF.

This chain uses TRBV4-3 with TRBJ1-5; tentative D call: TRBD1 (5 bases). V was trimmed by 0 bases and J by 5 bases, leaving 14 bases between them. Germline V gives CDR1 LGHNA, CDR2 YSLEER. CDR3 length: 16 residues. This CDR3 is CASSQDRGQGHQPQHF. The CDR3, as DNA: TGCGCCAGCAGCCAAGATCGGGGCCAGGGTCATCAGCCCCAGCATTTT.

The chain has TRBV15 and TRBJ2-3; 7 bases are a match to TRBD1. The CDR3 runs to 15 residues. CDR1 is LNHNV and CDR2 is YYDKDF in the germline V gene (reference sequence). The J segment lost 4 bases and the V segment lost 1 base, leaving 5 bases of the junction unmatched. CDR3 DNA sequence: TGTGCCACCAGCAGAGGACAGGGAGCCGCAGATACGCAGTATTTT. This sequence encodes CATSRGQGAADTQYF. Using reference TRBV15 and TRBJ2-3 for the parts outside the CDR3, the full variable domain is DAMVIQNPRYQVTQFGKPVTLSCSQTLNHNVMYWYQQKSSQAPKLLFHYYDKDFNNEADTPDNFQSRRPNTSFCFLDIRSPGLGDTAMYLCATSRGQGAADTQYFGPGTRLTVL.

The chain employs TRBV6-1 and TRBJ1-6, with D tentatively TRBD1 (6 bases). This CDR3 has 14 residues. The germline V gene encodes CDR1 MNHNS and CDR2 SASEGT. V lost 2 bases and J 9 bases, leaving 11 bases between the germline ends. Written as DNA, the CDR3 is TGTGCCAGCAGTGAAAAACAGGGAGTTTCACCCCTCCACTTT. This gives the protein CASSEKQGVSPLHF.

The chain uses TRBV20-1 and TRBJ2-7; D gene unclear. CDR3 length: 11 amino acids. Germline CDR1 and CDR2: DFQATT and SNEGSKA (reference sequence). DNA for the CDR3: TGCAGCTCCCGGGTCCTCTACGAGCAGTACTTC. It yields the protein CSSRVLYEQYF.

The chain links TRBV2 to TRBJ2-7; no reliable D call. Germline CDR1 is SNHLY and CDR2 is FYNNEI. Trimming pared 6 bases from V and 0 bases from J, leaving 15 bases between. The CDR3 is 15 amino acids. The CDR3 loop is CASRGPHTNSYEQYF. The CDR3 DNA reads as TGTGCCAGCAGGGGTCCGCATACAAACTCCTACGAGCAGTACTTC.

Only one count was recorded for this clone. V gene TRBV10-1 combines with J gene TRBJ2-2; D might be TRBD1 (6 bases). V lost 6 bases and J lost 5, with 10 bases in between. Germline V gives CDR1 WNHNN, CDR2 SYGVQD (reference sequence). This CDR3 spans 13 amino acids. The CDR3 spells CASSQGITGELFF. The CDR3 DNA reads TGCGCCAGCAGCCAGGGGATTACCGGGGAGCTGTTTTTT.